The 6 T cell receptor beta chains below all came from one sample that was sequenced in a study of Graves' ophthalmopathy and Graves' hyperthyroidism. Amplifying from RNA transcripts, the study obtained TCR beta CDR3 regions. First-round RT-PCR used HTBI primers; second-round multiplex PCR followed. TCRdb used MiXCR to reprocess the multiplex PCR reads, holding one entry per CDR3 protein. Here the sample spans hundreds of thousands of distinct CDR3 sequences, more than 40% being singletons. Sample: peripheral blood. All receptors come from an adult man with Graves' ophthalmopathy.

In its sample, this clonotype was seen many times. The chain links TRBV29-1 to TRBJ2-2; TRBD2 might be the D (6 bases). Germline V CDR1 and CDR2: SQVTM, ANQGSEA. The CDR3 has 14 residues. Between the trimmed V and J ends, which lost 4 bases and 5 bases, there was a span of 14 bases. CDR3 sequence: CSVAPLEGTGELFF. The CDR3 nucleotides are TGCAGCGTTGCCCCGTTGGAGGGAACCGGGGAGCTGTTTTTT.

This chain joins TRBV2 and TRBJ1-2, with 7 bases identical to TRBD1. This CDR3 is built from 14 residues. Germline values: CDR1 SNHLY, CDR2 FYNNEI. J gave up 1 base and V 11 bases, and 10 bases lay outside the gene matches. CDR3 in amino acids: CAWRKGQNNYGYTF. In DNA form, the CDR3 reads TGTGCCTGGAGAAAGGGACAGAATAACTATGGCTACACCTTC.

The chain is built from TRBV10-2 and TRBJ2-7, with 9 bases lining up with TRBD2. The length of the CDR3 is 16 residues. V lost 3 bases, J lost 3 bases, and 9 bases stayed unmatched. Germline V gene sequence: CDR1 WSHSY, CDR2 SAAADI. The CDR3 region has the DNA TGCGCCAGCAGTGAACCCGGGACTAGCAGCGACTACGAGCAGTACTTC. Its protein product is CASSEPGTSSDYEQYF.

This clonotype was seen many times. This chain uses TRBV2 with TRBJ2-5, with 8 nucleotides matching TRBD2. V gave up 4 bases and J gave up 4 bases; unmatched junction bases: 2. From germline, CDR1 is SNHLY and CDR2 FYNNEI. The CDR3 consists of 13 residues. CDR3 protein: CASSGGLVETQYF. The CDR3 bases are TGTGCCAGCAGTGGGGGACTAGTAGAGACCCAGTACTTC.

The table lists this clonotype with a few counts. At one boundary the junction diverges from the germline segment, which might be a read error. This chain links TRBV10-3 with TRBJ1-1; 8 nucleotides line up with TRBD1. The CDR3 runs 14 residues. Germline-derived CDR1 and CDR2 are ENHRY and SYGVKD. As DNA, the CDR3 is TGTGCCAGCAGTGAACCCTACAGGGGGGCTGCAGCTTTCTTT. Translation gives CASSEPYRGAAAFF.

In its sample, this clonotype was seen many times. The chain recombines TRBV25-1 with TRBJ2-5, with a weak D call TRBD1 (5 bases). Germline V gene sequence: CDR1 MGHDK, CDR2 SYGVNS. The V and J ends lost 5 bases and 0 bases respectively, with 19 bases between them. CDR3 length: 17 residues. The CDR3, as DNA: TGTGCCAGCAGTTCTCAGCCCGTCGTGACAGACCAAGAGACCCAGTACTTC. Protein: CASSSQPVVTDQETQYF.